Presented here are 20 T cell receptor beta chains from one specimen sequenced in a study of identical twins. Via MiXCR, TCRdb re-called the 5' RACE reads, giving one row per CDR3 protein. The repertoire consists of 1.5 million to 2 million distinct CDR3 sequences, with less than 35% occurring once and the leading ten covering about 0.3%. Sequencing was done on a sample of cord blood. The origin of the receptors is a newborn girl in good health.

The J gene is TRBJ2-1, the V gene TRBV20-1; 11 bases are shared with TRBD2. V was clipped by 5 bases and J by 4 bases; unmatched bases: 10. CDR1 is DFQATT and CDR2 is SNEGSKA in the germline V gene (reference sequence). This CDR3 comprises 16 residues. The CDR3 spells CSAPSFLAGGYNEQFF. Written as DNA, the CDR3 is TGCAGTGCTCCCTCCTTCCTAGCGGGAGGTTACAATGAGCAGTTCTTC.

In the case of this clonotype: A far larger clone is one nucleotide away, so this likely arose from a read error. The CDR3 loop is CASSFRGNGQFF. The CDR3 DNA sequence: TGTGCCAGCAGCTTCAGGGGCAATGGGCAGTTCTTC. This chain links TRBV7-2 with TRBJ2-1; weak D call: TRBD1 (6 bases). Germline CDR1 reads SGHTA; CDR2 reads FQGNSA. The CDR3 has 12 amino acids.

This chain joins TRBV20-1 and TRBJ2-3, with D possibly TRBD2 on 6 matching bases. Germline V CDR1 and CDR2: DFQATT, SNEGSKA (reference sequence). CDR3 length: 10 amino acids. In nucleotides, the CDR3 is TGCGGAGGGGGCACAGATACGCAGTATTTT. Translation gives CGGGTDTQYF.

This clonotype was counted only a few times. The chain has TRBV21-1 and TRBJ2-1; TRBD2, the table's D call, was not compared with the DNA. The J call may be wrong; the DNA end is better matched by TRBJ2-7. TRBV21-1 is reported as a pseudogene. The CDR3 has 18 residues. CDR3 in DNA: TGTGCCAGCAGCAAAGGCAGACTAGCGGGGGGTTGCTACAATGAGCAGTACTTC. Protein product: CASSKGRLAGGCYNEQYF.

This chain's CDR3 is CASCRDRGYEQYF. CDR3 coding DNA: TGTGCCAGCTGTCGGGACCGGGGATACGAGCAGTACTTC. The genes are TRBV27 and TRBJ2-7; the D gene could be TRBD1 or TRBD2 (5 bases each). V lost 8 bases to trimming and J lost 4 bases, with 15 bases between them. The CDR3 length is 13 residues. Germline-derived CDR1 and CDR2 are MNHEY and SMNVEV (reference sequence).

Ten or more counts support this clonotype. The chain carries TRBV10-3 and TRBJ2-7; D remains ambiguous. The CDR3 contains 14 residues. Germline assignment: CDR1 ENHRY and CDR2 SYGVKD. The germline V and J ends were trimmed by 0 bases and 2 bases, with 8 bases remaining between them. This CDR3 is CAISESSATYEQYF. DNA for the CDR3: TGTGCCATCAGTGAGTCTTCAGCGACCTACGAGCAGTACTTC.

Regarding this clonotype: It may be a read error: a sequence one base away is much more abundant. The chain employs TRBV29-1 and TRBJ2-7, with D possibly matching TRBD1 (5 bases). The germline V gene has CDR1 SQVTM and CDR2 ANQGSEA. Trimming removed 1 base from V and 7 bases from J, with 17 bases in between. The CDR3 contains 14 residues. In DNA, the CDR3 is TGCAGCGTTGAAGGACAGCCCTCCTACAATGAGCAGTACTTC. Its protein product is CSVEGQPSYNEQYF.

This clonotype showed up many times. This rearrangement joins TRBV27 to TRBJ1-2; D is undetermined. This CDR3 region has 13 residues. Trimming took off 8 bases at V and 2 bases at J, with 12 bases between the two ends. Per germline, CDR1 MNHEY and CDR2 SMNVEV (reference sequence). The CDR3 nucleotides are TGTGCCAGCCGAAGGGATTTGAACTATGGCTACACCTTC. This gives the protein CASRRDLNYGYTF.

In this sample, this clonotype turned up a few times. The genes are TRBV24-1 and TRBJ1-5; D unresolved. Trimming stripped 4 bases from V and 2 bases from J, with 17 bases between. CDR3 length equals 17 residues. From germline, CDR1 is KGHDR and CDR2 SFDVKD. CDR3 loop: CATSERDRVTGNQPQHF. CDR3 coding DNA: TGTGCCACCAGTGAACGGGATAGGGTTACCGGCAATCAGCCCCAGCATTTT.

The chain has TRBV6-2 or TRBV6-3 and TRBJ2-4; D is possibly TRBD2 (6 bases). The germline V gene has CDR1 MNHEY and CDR2 SVGEGT. This CDR3 spans 17 amino acids. Trimming took off 0 bases at V and 6 bases at J, with 18 bases between the two ends. This CDR3 is CASSYSSRDFGGNIQYF. The CDR3 bases are TGTGCCAGCAGTTACTCGAGCCGGGACTTCGGGGGAAACATTCAGTACTTC.

To note about this clonotype: It may be a read error: a sequence one base away is much more abundant. This chain joins TRBV9 and TRBJ1-4; possible D gene TRBD1, 6 bases. With 0 bases removed from V and 0 bases from J, the gap between germline ends came to 6 bases. The germline gives CDR1 SGDLS, CDR2 YYNGEE. This CDR3 is built from 15 residues. Here the CDR3 reads CASSVGQATNEKLFF. DNA of the CDR3: TGTGCCAGCAGCGTAGGACAGGCAACTAATGAAAAACTGTTTTTT.

The rearrangement links TRBV5-1 to TRBJ2-3; 9 positions agree with TRBD2. J gave up 1 base and V 0 bases, and 6 bases lay outside the gene matches. Germline V lookup: CDR1 SGHRS, CDR2 YFSETQ. This CDR3 spans 17 amino acids. The CDR3 sequence: CASSLAPIAGGTDTQYF. Written as DNA, the CDR3 is TGCGCCAGCAGCTTGGCCCCTATAGCGGGGGGCACAGATACGCAGTATTTT.

The J gene is TRBJ2-5, the V gene TRBV6-1, with 9 bases lining up with TRBD2. The germline V gene encodes CDR1 MNHNS and CDR2 SASEGT. Trimming at V came to 7 bases and at J to 11 bases, leaving 17 bases not matched to a gene. This CDR3 comprises 15 residues. DNA for the CDR3: TGTGCCAGCATTGAGGGTAGCGGGGGCAACAATGAGCAGTACTTC. Translation gives CASIEGSGGNNEQYF.

This clonotype was seen only a few times. This chain's CDR3 is CASSSFGGVYEQYF. In DNA, the CDR3 is TGTGCCAGCAGTTCCTTCGGGGGGGTCTACGAGCAGTACTTC. The chain combines TRBV6-5 with TRBJ2-7; 8 nucleotides align to TRBD2. Trimming took 4 bases from V and 3 from J; bases not matched to a gene: 5. Germline values: CDR1 MNHEY, CDR2 SVGAGI. This CDR3 has 14 residues.

This clonotype showed up just once. CDR3 sequence: CSAMRGYTF. The CDR3 DNA is TGCAGTGCTATGAGGGGCTACACCTTC. The chain links TRBV20-1 to TRBJ1-2; D is ambiguous. V was trimmed by 4 bases and J by 8 bases, leaving 5 bases between them. Germline V lookup: CDR1 DFQATT, CDR2 SNEGSKA (reference sequence). This CDR3 has 9 residues.

This clonotype was counted only a few times. The rearrangement joins TRBV13 to TRBJ1-6; the match to TRBD1 covers 7 bases. The V gene's germline CDR1 is PRHDT and CDR2 FYEKMQ (reference sequence). Trimming took 3 bases from V and 6 from J; bases not matched to a gene: 5. The CDR3 totals 15 residues. CDR3 DNA sequence: TGTGCCAGCAGCTTGCGCCGGGACAGTAATTCACCCCTCCACTTT. Amino acid sequence: CASSLRRDSNSPLHF.

Regarding this clonotype: With a much larger clone just one base away, this may be a read error. The chain recombines TRBV12-3 or TRBV12-4 with TRBJ2-7; 11 bases are a match to TRBD2. The CDR3 extends over 15 amino acids. V shed 4 bases, J shed 7 bases, and the junction held 9 bases outside the gene matches. CDR3 sequence: CASSSRTSGYNEQYF. In nucleotides, the CDR3 is TGTGCCAGCAGTTCCCGGACTAGCGGGTACAATGAGCAGTACTTC.

V gene TRBV24-1 combines with J gene TRBJ1-1; D uncertain. CDR3 size: 10 residues. Germline loops: CDR1 KGHDR, CDR2 SFDVKD. Trimming shortened V by 11 bases and J by 1 base, and 4 bases separated the two germline ends. The CDR3 region has the DNA TGTGCCAGCCAGAACACTGAAGCTTTCTTT. Protein sequence: CASQNTEAFF.

This clonotype has at least ten counts. The V and J genes are TRBV24-1 and TRBJ2-3; D is undetermined. With 2 bases removed from V and 2 bases from J, the gap between germline ends came to 13 bases. Germline loops: CDR1 KGHDR, CDR2 SFDVKD. The CDR3 sequence is 16 residues long. The CDR3 region has the DNA TGTGCCACCAGTGATTCCTCCCTCCTCCTCACAGATACGCAGTATTTT. It is translated as CATSDSSLLLTDTQYF.

The chain links TRBV6-2 or TRBV6-3 to TRBJ2-1; D is perhaps TRBD2 (7 bases). Germline lookup yields CDR1 MNHEY and CDR2 SVGEGT. V shed 6 bases and J shed 1 base, with 16 bases lying between them. The CDR3 loop spans 16 amino acids. The chain's CDR3 is CASRPARGASYNEQFF. The CDR3 bases are TGTGCCAGCAGACCAGCACGGGGGGCATCCTACAATGAGCAGTTCTTC.